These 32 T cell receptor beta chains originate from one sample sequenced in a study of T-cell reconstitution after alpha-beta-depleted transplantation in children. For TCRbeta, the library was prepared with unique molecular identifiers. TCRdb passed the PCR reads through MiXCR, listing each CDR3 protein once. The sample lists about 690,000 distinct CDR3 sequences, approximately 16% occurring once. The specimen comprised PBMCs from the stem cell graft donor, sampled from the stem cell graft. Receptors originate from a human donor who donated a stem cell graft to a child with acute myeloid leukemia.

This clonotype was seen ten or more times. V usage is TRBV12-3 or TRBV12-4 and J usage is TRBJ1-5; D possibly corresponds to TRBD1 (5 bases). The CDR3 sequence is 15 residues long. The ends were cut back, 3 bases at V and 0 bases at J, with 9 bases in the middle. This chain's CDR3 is CASSLGGHSNQPQHF. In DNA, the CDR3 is TGTGCCAGCAGTTTGGGCGGACATAGCAATCAGCCCCAGCATTTT.

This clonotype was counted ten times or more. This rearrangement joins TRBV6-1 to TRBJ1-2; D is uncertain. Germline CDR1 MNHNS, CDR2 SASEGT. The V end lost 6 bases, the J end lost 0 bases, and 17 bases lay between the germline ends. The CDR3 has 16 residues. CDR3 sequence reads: CASRKGRDFSNYGYTF. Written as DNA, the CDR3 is TGTGCCAGCAGGAAAGGCCGAGACTTTTCTAACTATGGCTACACCTTC.

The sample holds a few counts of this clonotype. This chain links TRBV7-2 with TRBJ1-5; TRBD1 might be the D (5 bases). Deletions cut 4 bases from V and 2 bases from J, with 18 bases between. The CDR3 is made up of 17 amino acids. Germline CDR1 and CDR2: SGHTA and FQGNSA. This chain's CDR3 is CASSSQTFQGGNQPQHF. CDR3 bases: TGTGCCAGCAGCTCACAGACATTTCAGGGAGGCAATCAGCCCCAGCATTTT.

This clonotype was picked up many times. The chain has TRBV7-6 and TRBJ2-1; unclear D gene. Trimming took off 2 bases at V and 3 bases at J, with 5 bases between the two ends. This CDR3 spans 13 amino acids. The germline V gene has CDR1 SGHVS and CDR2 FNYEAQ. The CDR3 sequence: CASSLQLYNEQFF. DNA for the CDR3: TGTGCCAGCAGCTTACAGCTCTACAATGAGCAGTTCTTC. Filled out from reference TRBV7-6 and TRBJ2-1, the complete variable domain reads GAGVSQSPRYKVTKRGQDVALRCDPISGHVSLYWYRQALGQGPEFLTYFNYEAQQDKSGLPNDRFSAERPEGSISTLTIQRTEQRDSAMYRCASSLQLYNEQFFGPGTRLTVL.

The CDR3 here is CATSDGTTFGQGYNEQFF. The CDR3 DNA follows: TGTGCCACCAGTGATGGGACGACCTTTGGACAGGGCTACAATGAGCAGTTCTTC. The chain is built from TRBV24-1 and TRBJ2-1; TRBD1 agrees at 8 bases. V shed 3 bases, J shed 3 bases, and the junction held 12 bases outside the gene matches. Looked up from germline, CDR1 is KGHDR and CDR2 is SFDVKD. CDR3 length: 18 residues.

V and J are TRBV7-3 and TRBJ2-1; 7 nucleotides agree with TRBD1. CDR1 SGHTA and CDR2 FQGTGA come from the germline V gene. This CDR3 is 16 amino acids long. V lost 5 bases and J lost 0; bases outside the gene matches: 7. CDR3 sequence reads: CASSPLTGASYNEQFF. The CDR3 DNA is TGTGCCAGCAGCCCCCTTACAGGGGCCTCCTACAATGAGCAGTTCTTC.

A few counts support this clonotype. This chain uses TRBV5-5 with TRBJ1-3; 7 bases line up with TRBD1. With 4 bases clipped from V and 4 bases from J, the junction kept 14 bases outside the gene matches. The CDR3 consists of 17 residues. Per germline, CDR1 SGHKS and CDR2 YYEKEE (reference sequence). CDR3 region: CASSKGQKDPVGNTIYF. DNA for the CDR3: TGTGCCAGCAGCAAGGGACAGAAGGACCCCGTCGGAAACACCATATATTTT.

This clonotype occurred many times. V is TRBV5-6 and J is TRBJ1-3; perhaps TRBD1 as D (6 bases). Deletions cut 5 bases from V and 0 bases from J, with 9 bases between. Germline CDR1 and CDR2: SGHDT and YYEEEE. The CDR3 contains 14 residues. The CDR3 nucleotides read TGTGCCAGCAGACAGGGAAGCTCTGGAAACACCATATATTTT. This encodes CASRQGSSGNTIYF.

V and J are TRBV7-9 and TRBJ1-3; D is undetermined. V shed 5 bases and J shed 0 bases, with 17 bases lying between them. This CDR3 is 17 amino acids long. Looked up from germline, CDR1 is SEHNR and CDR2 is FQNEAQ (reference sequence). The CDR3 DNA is TGTGCCAGCAGCCCTACGGCAGGCTCCCTCTCTGGAAACACCATATATTTT. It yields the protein CASSPTAGSLSGNTIYF.

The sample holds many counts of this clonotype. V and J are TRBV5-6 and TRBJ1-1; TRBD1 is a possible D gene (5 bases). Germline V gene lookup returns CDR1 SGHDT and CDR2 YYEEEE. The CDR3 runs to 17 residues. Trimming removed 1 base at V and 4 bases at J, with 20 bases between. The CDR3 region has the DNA TGTGCCAGCAGCTTGTGGGACCTCAACGTGATTGGCACTGAAGCTTTCTTT. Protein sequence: CASSLWDLNVIGTEAFF.

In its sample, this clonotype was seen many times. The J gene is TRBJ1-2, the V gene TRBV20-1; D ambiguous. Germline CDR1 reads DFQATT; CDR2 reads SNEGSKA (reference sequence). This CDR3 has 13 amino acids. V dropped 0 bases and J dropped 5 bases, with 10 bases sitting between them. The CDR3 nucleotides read TGCAGTGCTAGAGATCACTTGGGTTATGGCTACACCTTC. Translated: CSARDHLGYGYTF.

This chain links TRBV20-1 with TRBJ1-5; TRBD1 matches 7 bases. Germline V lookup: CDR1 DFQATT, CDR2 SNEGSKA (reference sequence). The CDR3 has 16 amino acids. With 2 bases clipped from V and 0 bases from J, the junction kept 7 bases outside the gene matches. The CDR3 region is CSARQGGSYSNQPQHF. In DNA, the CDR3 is TGCAGTGCTAGACAGGGGGGGAGTTATAGCAATCAGCCCCAGCATTTT.

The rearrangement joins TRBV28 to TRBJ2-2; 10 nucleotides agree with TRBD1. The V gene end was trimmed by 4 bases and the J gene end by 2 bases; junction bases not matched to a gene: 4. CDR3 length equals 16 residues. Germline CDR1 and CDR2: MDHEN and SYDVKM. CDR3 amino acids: CASSSGQGTNTGELFF. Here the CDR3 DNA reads TGTGCCAGCAGTTCGGGACAGGGGACTAACACCGGGGAGCTGTTTTTT.

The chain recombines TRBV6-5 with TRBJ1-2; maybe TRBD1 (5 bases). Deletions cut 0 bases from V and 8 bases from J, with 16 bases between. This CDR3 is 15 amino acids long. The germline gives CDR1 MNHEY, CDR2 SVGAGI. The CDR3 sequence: CASSYSGEGMGGYTF. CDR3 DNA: TGTGCCAGCAGTTACTCGGGGGAGGGAATGGGGGGCTACACCTTC.

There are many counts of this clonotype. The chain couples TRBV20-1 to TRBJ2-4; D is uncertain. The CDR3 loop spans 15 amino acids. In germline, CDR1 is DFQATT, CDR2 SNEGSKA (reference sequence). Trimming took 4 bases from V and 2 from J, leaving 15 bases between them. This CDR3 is CSATPGGHSKNIQYF. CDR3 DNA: TGCAGTGCTACCCCCGGTGGGCACTCCAAAAACATTCAGTACTTC.

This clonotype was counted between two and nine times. The DNA of the CDR3 is TGCAGTGCCCCGAGACAGAACTCTGGAAACACCATATATTTT. Translated: CSAPRQNSGNTIYF. The genes are TRBV20-1 and TRBJ1-3; TRBD1 might be the D (5 bases). This CDR3 is built from 14 residues. The V end lost 6 bases, the J end lost 0 bases, and 12 bases lay between the germline ends. Germline V gene sequence: CDR1 DFQATT, CDR2 SNEGSKA (reference sequence).

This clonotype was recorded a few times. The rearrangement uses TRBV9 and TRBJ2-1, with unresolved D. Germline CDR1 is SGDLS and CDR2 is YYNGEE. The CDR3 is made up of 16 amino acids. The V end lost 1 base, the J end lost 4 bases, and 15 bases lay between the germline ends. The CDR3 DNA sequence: TGTGCCAGCAGCGTAAGGGTTTCATCCCGGTACAATGAGCAGTTCTTC. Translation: CASSVRVSSRYNEQFF. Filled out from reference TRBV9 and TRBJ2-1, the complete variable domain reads DSGVTQTPKHLITATGQRVTLRCSPRSGDLSVYWYQQSLDQGLQFLIQYYNGEERAKGNILERFSAQQFPDLHSELNLSSLELGDSALYFCASSVRVSSRYNEQFFGPGTRLTVL.

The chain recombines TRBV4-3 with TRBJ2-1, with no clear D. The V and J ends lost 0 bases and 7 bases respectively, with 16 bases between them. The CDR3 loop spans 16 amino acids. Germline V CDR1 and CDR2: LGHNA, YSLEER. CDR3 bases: TGCGCCAGCAGCCAAGAACGGCAGGCTGGGTGGAATGAGCAGTTCTTC. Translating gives CASSQERQAGWNEQFF.

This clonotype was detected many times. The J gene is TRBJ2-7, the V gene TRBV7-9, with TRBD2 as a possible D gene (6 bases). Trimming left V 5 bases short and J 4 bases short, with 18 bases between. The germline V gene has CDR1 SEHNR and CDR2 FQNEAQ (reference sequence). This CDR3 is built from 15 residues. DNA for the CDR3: TGTGCCAGCAGCCGTACGGGGGACGGCGGTTACGAGCAGTACTTC. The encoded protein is CASSRTGDGGYEQYF.

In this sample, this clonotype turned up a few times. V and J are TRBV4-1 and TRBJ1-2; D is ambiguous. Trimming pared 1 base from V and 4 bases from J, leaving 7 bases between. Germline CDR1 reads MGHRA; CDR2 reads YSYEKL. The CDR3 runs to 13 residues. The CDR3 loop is CASSQGVRYGYTF. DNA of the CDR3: TGCGCCAGCAGCCAAGGGGTGCGCTATGGCTACACCTTC.

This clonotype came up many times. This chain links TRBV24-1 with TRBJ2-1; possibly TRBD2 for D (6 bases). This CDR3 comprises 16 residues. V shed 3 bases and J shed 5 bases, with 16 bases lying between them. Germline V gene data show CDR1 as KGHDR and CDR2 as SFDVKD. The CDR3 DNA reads TGTGCCACCAGTGATCCCCGGGGGAGTCTTAACAATGAGCAGTTCTTC. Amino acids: CATSDPRGSLNNEQFF.

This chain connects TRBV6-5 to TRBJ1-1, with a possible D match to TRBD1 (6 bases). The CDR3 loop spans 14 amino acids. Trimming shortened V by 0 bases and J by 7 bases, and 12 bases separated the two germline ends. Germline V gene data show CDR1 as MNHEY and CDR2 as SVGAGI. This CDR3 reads CASSYSRQAGEAFF. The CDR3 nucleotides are TGTGCCAGCAGTTACTCCCGACAGGCTGGTGAAGCTTTCTTT.

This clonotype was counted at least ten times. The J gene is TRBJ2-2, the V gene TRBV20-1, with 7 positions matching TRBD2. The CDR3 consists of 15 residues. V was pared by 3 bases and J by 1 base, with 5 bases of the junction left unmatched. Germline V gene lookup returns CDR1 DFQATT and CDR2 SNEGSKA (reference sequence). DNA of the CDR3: TGCAGTGCTAGTGGACTAGGGTTGAACACCGGGGAGCTGTTTTTT. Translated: CSASGLGLNTGELFF.

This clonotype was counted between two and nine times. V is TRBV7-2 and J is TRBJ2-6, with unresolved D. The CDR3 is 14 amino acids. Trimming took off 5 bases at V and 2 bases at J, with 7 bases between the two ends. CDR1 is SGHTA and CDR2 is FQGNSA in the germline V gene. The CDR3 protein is CASSHDPGANVLTF. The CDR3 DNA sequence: TGTGCCAGCAGCCACGACCCTGGGGCCAACGTCCTGACTTTC. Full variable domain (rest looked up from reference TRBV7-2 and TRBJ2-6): GAGVSQSPSNKVTEKGKDVELRCDPISGHTALYWYRQSLGQGLEFLIYFQGNSAPDKSGLPSDRFSAERTGGSVSTLTIQRTQQEDSAVYLCASSHDPGANVLTFGAGSRLTVL.

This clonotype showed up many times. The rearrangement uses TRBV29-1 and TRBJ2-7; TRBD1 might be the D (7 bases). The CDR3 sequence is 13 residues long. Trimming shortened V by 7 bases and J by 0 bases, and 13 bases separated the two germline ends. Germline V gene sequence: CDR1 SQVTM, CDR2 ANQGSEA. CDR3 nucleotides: TGCAGCGGTTCAGGGGGGCCCTCCTACGAGCAGTACTTC. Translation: CSGSGGPSYEQYF.

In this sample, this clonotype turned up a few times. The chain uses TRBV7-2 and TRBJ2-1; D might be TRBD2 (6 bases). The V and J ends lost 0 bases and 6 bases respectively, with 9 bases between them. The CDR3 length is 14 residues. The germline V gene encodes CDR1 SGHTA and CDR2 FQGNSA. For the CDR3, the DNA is TGTGCCAGCAGCTTAGCACAGCGGGTCAATGAGCAGTTCTTC. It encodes CASSLAQRVNEQFF.

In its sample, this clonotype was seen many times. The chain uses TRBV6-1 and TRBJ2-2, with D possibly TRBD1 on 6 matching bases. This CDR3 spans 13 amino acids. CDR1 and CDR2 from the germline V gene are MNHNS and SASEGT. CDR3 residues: CATGRSNTGELFF. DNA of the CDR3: TGTGCTACAGGGCGGTCGAACACCGGGGAGCTGTTTTTT.

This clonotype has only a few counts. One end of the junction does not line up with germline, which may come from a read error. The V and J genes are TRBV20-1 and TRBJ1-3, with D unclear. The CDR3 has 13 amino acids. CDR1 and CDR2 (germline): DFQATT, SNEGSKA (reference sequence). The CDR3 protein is CSARGEAGNTIYF. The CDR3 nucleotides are TGCAGTGCCAGAGGAGAGGCTGGAAACACCATATATTTT.

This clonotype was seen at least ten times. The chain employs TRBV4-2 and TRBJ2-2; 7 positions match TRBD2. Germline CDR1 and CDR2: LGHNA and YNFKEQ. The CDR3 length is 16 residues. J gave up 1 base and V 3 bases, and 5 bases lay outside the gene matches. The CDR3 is CASSHLGGMNTGELFF. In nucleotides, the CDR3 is TGTGCCAGCAGCCACCTCGGGGGGATGAACACCGGGGAGCTGTTTTTT.

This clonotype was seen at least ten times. The CDR3 sequence: CSARVGDGYTF. CDR3 in DNA: TGCAGTGCTAGAGTCGGGGATGGCTACACCTTC. This chain uses TRBV20-1 with TRBJ1-2; no reliable D call. V lost 1 base to trimming and J lost 6 bases, with 6 bases between them. Germline assignment: CDR1 DFQATT and CDR2 SNEGSKA (reference sequence). The CDR3 contains 11 residues.

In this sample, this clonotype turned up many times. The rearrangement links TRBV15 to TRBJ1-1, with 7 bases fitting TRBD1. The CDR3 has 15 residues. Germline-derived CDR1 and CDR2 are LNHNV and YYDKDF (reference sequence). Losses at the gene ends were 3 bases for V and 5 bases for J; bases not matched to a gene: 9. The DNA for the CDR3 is TGTGCCACCAGCAGGCCGACAGGGATGGGTACTGAAGCTTTCTTT. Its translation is CATSRPTGMGTEAFF.

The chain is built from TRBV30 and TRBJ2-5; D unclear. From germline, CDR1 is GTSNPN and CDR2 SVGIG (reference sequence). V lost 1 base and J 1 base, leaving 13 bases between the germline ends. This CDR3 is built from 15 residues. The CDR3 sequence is CAWSAGQGFQETQYF. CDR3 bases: TGTGCCTGGAGTGCCGGTCAAGGCTTCCAAGAGACCCAGTACTTC.